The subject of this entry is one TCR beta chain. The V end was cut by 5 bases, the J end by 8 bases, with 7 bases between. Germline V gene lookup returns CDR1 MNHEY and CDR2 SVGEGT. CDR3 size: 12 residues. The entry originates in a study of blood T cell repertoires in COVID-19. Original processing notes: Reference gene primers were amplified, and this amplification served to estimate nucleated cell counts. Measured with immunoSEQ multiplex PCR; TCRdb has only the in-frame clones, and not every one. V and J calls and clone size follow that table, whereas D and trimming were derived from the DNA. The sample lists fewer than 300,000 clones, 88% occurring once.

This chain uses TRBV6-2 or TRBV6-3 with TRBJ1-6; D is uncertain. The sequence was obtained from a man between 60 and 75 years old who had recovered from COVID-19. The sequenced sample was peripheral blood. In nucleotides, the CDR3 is TGTGCCAGCAGTACTCACGATTCACCCCTCCACTTT. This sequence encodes CASSTHDSPLHF.